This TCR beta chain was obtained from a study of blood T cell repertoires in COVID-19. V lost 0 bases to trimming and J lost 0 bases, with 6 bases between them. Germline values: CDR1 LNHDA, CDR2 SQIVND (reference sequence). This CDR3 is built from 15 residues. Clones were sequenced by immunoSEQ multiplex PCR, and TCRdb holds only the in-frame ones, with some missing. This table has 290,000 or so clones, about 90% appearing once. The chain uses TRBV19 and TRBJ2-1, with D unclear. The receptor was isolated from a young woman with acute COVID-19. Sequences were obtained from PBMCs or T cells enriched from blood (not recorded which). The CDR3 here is CASSIDWSSYNEQFF. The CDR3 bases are TGTGCCAGTAGTATAGACTGGAGCTCCTACAATGAGCAGTTCTTC. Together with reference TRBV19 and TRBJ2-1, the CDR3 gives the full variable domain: DGGITQSPKYLFRKEGQNVTLSCEQNLNHDAMYWYRQDPGQGLRLIYYSQIVNDFQKGDIAEGYSVSREKKESFPLTVTSAQKNPTAFYLCASSIDWSSYNEQFFGPGTRLTVL.